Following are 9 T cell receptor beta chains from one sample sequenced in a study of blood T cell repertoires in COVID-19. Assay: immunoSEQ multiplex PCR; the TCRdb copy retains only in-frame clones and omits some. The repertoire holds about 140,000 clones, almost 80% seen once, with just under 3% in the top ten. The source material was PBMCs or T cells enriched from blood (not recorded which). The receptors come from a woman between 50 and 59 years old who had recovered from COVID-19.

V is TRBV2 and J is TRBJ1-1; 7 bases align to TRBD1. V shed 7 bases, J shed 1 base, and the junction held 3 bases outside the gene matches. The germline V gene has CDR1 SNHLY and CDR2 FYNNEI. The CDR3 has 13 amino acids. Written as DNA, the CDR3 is TGTGCCAGCACGGGACAGAAGAACACTGAAGCTTTCTTT. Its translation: CASTGQKNTEAFF.

The CDR3 is CASSGDRGLYTIYF. The CDR3 region has the DNA TGTGCCAGCAGCGGAGACAGGGGGCTGTACACCATATATTTT. The chain joins TRBV5-6 to TRBJ1-3; 10 bases agree with TRBD1. J was trimmed by 8 bases and V by 4 bases; bases with no gene match: 6. This CDR3 has 14 residues. Germline V gives CDR1 SGHDT, CDR2 YYEEEE.

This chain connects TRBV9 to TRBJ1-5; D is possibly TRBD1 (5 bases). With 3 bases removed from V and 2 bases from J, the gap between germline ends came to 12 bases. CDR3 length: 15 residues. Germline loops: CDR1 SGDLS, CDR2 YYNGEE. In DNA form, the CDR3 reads TGTGCCAGCAGCGGGAGTGGGGGGGGCAATCAGCCCCAGCATTTT. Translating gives CASSGSGGGNQPQHF.

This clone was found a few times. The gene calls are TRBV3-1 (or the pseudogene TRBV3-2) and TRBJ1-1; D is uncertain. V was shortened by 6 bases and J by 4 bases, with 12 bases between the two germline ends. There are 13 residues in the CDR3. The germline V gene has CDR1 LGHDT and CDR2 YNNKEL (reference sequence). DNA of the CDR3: TGTGCCAGCAGTCTAAAACGGGGCACTGAAGCTTTCTTT. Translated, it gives CASSLKRGTEAFF.

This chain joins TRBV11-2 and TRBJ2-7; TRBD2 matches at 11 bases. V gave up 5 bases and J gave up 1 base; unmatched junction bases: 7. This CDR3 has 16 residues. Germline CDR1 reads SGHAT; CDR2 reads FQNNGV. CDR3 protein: CASSVGTSGASYEQYF. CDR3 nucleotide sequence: TGTGCCAGCAGCGTCGGGACTAGCGGAGCTTCCTACGAGCAGTACTTC.

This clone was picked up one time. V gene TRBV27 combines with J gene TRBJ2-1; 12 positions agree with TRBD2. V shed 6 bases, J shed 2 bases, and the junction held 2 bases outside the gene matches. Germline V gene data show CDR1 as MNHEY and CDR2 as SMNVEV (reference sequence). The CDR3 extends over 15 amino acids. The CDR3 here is CASSLAGGAYNEQFF. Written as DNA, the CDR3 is TGTGCCAGCAGCCTAGCGGGAGGGGCCTACAATGAGCAGTTCTTC.

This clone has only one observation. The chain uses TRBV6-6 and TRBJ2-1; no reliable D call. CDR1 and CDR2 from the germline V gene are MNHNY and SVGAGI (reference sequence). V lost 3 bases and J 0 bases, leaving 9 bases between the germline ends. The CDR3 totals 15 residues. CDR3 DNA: TGTGCCAGCAGTTATAGTTCTAGCTCCTACAATGAGCAGTTCTTC. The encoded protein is CASSYSSSSYNEQFF.

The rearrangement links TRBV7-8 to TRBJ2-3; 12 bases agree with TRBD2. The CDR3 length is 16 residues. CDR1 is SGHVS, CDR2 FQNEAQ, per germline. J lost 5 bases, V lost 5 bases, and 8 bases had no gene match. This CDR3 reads CASSDASGGALDTQYF. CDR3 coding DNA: TGTGCCAGCAGCGACGCTAGCGGGGGGGCATTAGATACGCAGTATTTT.

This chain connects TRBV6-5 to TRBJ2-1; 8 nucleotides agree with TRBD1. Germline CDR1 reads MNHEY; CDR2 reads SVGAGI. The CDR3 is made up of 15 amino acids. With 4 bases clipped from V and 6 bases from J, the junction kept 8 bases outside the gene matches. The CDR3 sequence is CASSSGTGPFNEQFF. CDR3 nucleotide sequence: TGTGCCAGCAGTTCCGGGACAGGACCTTTCAATGAGCAGTTCTTC.